One and the same sample provided the 3 T cell receptor beta chains below, sequenced in a study of technical replicates of blood from several donors. Measured with immunoSEQ multiplex PCR; TCRdb has only the in-frame clones, and not every one. The sample carries about 70,000 clones, roughly 86% recorded once. Sequencing was performed on PBMCs. These receptors originate from a human donor in good health. Some clones in this sample may be carry-over from other donors' samples.

The chain uses TRBV7-2 and TRBJ2-7; 8 positions match TRBD2. CDR3 size: 18 residues. In germline, CDR1 is SGHTA, CDR2 FQGNSA. V shed 5 bases and J 1 base; nucleotides not matched to a gene: 16. CDR3 amino acids: CASSLGRGARRVSYEQYF. The CDR3 coding sequence is TGTGCCAGCAGCCTGGGGCGGGGGGCTAGAAGGGTTTCCTACGAGCAGTACTTC.

The rearrangement uses TRBV29-1 and TRBJ1-3; a weak D match, TRBD1 (5 bases). V lost 7 bases and J 0 bases, leaving 13 bases between the germline ends. CDR1 is SQVTM and CDR2 is ANQGSEA in the germline V gene. This CDR3 has 14 residues. The CDR3: CSAYVRGSGNTIYF. The CDR3 bases are TGCAGCGCCTACGTTAGGGGCTCTGGAAACACCATATATTTT.

The J gene is TRBJ2-5, the V gene TRBV4-2, with TRBD1 matching over 11 bases. With V trimmed by 0 bases and J by 5 bases, 11 bases remained unmatched. The CDR3 is 18 residues long. CDR1 LGHNA and CDR2 YNFKEQ come from the germline V gene. This CDR3 is CASSQDGTGQGAGETQYF. For the CDR3, the DNA is TGTGCCAGCAGCCAAGATGGGACTGGACAGGGGGCAGGGGAGACCCAGTACTTC.